This T cell receptor beta chain was found in a study of T-cell reconstitution after alpha-beta-depleted transplantation in children. Overall study findings and caveats: By one year post-transplant, T-cell counts and diversity largely arose from T cells that were newly produced. There were reportedly several hundred expanded graft clones from which alpha-beta T cells came about two months after transplant.

The TCRbeta library incorporated unique molecular identifiers. MiXCR, applied by TCRdb to the PCR reads, yields one record per CDR3 protein. The sample contains some 200,000 distinct CDR3 sequences, around 8.4% of which appear only once. Only a few counts were recorded for this clonotype. Its antigen is unknown. Germline V CDR1 and CDR2: SGHTA, FQGNSA. The V gene lost 5 bases and the J gene lost 4 bases, with 10 bases spanning the gap. The CDR3 spans 13 residues. This sequence was found in a male patient between 2 and 10 years old who had a stem cell transplant for acute myeloid leukemia, so the T cells may come from the graft donor. The J gene is TRBJ2-3, the V gene TRBV7-2; D is unresolved. The source was PBMCs, mostly from graft donor cells, collected 360 days after TCRalphabeta/CD19-depleted stem cell transplant. CDR3 amino acids: CASSLHQADTQYF. The CDR3 coding sequence is TGTGCCAGCAGCCTCCACCAGGCAGATACGCAGTATTTT.